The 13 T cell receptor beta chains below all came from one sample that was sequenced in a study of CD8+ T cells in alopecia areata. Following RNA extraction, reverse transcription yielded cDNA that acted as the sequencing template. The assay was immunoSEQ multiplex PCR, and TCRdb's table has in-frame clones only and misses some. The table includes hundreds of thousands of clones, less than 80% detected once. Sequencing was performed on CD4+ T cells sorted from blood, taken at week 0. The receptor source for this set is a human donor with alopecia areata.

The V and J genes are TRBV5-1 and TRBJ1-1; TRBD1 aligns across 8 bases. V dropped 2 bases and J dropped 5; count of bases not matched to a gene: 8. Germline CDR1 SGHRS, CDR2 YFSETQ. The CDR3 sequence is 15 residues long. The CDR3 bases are TGCGCCAGCAGCTTCAGAGACAGGGGAGGAACTGAAGCTTTCTTT. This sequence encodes CASSFRDRGGTEAFF.

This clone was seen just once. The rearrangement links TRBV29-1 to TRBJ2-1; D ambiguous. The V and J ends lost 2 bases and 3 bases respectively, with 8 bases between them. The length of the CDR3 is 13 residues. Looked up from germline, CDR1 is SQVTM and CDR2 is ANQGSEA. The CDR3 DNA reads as TGCAGCGTTGAATGGTTTAGCTACAATGAGCAGTTCTTC. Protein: CSVEWFSYNEQFF.

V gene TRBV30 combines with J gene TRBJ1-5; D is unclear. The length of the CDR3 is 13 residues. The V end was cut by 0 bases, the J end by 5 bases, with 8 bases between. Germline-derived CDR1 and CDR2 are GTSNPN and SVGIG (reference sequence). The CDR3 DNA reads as TGTGCCTGGAGTGTCGACATCGATCAGCCCCAGCATTTT. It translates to CAWSVDIDQPQHF.

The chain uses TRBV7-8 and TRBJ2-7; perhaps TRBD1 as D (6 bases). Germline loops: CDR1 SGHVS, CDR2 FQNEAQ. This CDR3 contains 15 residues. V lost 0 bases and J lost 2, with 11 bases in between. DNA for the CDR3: TGTGCCAGCAGCTTAGCGCTGTGGGACACCTACGAGCAGTACTTC. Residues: CASSLALWDTYEQYF.

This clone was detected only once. The CDR3 nucleotides read TGTGCCTGGAGTGTAGACCTCCTCAGCTCACCCCTCCACTTT. Translating gives CAWSVDLLSSPLHF. The V gene is TRBV30, the J gene TRBJ1-6; D gene uncertain. Trimming took 0 bases from V and 10 from J, leaving 13 bases between them. The CDR3 is made up of 14 amino acids. Germline values: CDR1 GTSNPN, CDR2 SVGIG (reference sequence).

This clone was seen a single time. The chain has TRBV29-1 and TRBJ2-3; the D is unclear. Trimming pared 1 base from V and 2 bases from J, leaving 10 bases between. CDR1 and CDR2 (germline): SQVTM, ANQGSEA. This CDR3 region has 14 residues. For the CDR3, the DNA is TGCAGCGTTGAAGGAACAGCTCCCACAGATACGCAGTATTTT. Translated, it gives CSVEGTAPTDTQYF.

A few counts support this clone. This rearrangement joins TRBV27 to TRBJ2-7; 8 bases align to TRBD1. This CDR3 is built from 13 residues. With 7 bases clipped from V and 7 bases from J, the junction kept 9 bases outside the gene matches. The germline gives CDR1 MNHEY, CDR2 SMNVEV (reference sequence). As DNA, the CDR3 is TGTGCCAGCATTGGACAGGGTTCGAGAGAGCAGTACTTC. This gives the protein CASIGQGSREQYF.

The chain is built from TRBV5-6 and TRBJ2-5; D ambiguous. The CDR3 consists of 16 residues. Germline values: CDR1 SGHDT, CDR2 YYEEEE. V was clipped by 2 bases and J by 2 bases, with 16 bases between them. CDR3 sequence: CASSFGTDSGQETQYF. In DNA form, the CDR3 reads TGTGCCAGCAGCTTTGGTACAGATTCAGGTCAAGAGACCCAGTACTTC.

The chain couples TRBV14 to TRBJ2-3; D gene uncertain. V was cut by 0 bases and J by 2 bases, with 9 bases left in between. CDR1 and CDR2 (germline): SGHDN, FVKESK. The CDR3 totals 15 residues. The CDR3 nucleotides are TGTGCCAGCAGCCAAGACCCTAGAGCCACAGATACGCAGTATTTT. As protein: CASSQDPRATDTQYF.

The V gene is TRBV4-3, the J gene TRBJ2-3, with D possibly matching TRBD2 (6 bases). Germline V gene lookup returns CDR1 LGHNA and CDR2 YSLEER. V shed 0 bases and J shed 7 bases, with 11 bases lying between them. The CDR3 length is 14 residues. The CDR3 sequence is CASSQERDSYTQYF. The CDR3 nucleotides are TGCGCCAGCAGCCAAGAGCGGGACTCCTATACGCAGTATTTT.

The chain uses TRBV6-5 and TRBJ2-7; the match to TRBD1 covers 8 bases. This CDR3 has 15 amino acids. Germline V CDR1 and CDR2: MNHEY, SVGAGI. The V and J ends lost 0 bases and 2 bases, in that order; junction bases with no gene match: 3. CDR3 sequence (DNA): TGTGCCAGCAGTTACTCGAGGGACAGGACCTACGAGCAGTACTTC. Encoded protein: CASSYSRDRTYEQYF.

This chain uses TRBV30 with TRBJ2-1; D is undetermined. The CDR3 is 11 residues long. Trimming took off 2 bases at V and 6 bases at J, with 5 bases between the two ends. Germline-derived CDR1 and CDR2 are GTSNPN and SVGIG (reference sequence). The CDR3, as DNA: TGTGCCTGGAGTCCGGTCAATGAGCAGTTCTTC. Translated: CAWSPVNEQFF.

This CDR3 is CASSLWGTGSQPQHF. The CDR3 DNA reads as TGTGCCAGCAGCTTATGGGGGACAGGGAGTCAGCCCCAGCATTTT. The J gene is TRBJ1-5, the V gene TRBV7-9, with 9 bases that match TRBD1. The CDR3 is 15 residues long. Germline trimming cut 2 bases from V and 6 bases from J; bases unmatched to any gene: 5. Germline V gene data show CDR1 as SEHNR and CDR2 as FQNEAQ (reference sequence).